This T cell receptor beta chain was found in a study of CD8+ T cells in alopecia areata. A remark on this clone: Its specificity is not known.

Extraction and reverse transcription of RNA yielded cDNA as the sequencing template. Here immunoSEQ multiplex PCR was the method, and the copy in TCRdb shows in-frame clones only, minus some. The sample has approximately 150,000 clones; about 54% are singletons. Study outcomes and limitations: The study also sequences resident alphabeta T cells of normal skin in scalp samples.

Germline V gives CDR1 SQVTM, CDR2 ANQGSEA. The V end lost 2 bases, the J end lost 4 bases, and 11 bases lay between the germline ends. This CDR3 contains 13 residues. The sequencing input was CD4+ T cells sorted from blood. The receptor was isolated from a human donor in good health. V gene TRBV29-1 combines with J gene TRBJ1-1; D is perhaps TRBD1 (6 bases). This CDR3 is CSVETGMGTEAFF. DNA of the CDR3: TGCAGCGTTGAAACAGGGATGGGCACTGAAGCTTTCTTT.